What follows are 25 T cell receptor beta chains derived from one specimen sequenced in a study of T cell responses to AZD1222 COVID-19 vaccine. Assay: immunoSEQ multiplex PCR; the TCRdb copy retains only in-frame clones and omits some. The table shows about 120,000 clones, with around 92% occurring only once. The sequencing here drew on peripheral blood, taken on day 0 of AZD1222 vaccination. The receptors stem from an adult in good health.

The chain couples TRBV5-1 to TRBJ1-2; D perhaps matches TRBD1 (5 bases). The germline V and J ends were trimmed by 5 bases and 4 bases, with 12 bases remaining between them. This CDR3 comprises 13 residues. In germline, CDR1 is SGHRS, CDR2 YFSETQ. The CDR3 here is CASRAAGPYGYTF. In nucleotides, the CDR3 is TGCGCCAGCAGGGCTGCAGGGCCCTATGGCTACACCTTC.

In this sample, this clone turned up once. The chain uses TRBV7-2 and TRBJ2-3; D ambiguous. With 5 bases removed from V and 0 bases from J, the gap between germline ends came to 9 bases. CDR3 length equals 14 residues. In germline, CDR1 is SGHTA, CDR2 FQGNSA. CDR3 sequence (DNA): TGTGCCAGCAGCCCGGTGTGGAGCACAGATACGCAGTATTTT. Protein: CASSPVWSTDTQYF.

The chain is built from TRBV2 and TRBJ1-4; 7 bases map to TRBD1. V lost 5 bases to trimming and J lost 6 bases; unmatched junction nucleotides: 6. This CDR3 comprises 14 residues. Germline V CDR1 and CDR2: SNHLY, FYNNEI. CDR3 in amino acids: CASSYRGGDEKLFF. The CDR3 DNA follows: TGTGCCAGCAGTTACAGGGGTGGGGATGAAAAACTGTTTTTT.

V usage is TRBV2 and J usage is TRBJ2-7, with D possibly TRBD1 on 5 matching bases. The CDR3 has 13 residues. The germline V and J ends were trimmed by 3 bases and 5 bases, with 11 bases remaining between them. CDR1 and CDR2 from the germline V gene are SNHLY and FYNNEI. CDR3 bases: TGTGCCAGCAGTGATGGGGTCAGGGACGAGCAGTACTTC. Amino acids: CASSDGVRDEQYF.

The chain links TRBV27 to TRBJ1-4, with D possibly being TRBD1 (5 bases). The CDR3 covers 15 residues. Per germline, CDR1 MNHEY and CDR2 SMNVEV (reference sequence). Trimming removed 3 bases at V and 8 bases at J, with 16 bases between. The CDR3 protein is CASSFDGWGLEKLFF. DNA for the CDR3: TGTGCCAGCAGTTTCGACGGATGGGGACTAGAAAAACTGTTTTTT.

The chain employs TRBV7-9 and TRBJ2-1; the match to TRBD2 covers 11 bases. In germline, CDR1 is SEHNR, CDR2 FQNEAQ (reference sequence). Losses at the gene ends were 8 bases for V and 5 bases for J; bases not matched to a gene: 5. This CDR3 contains 14 residues. CDR3 DNA sequence: TGTGCCAGCTCCCTAGCGGGAGGTCACAATGAGCAGTTCTTC. It codes for CASSLAGGHNEQFF.

This clone was seen more than once but under ten times. The chain combines TRBV27 with TRBJ1-1, with 8 bases aligning to TRBD1. Trimming at V came to 4 bases and at J to 4 bases, leaving 20 bases not matched to a gene. Germline CDR1 is MNHEY and CDR2 is SMNVEV (reference sequence). The CDR3 covers 19 residues. CDR3 nucleotide sequence: TGTGCCAGCAGTTCCCACCTAACGACAGGGGCCCACGGGAGCACTGAAGCTTTCTTT. The encoded protein is CASSSHLTTGAHGSTEAFF.

V is TRBV11-2 and J is TRBJ1-1; 10 nucleotides align to TRBD1. J lost 4 bases, V lost 1 base, and 12 bases had no gene match. The CDR3 totals 18 residues. Germline loops: CDR1 SGHAT, CDR2 FQNNGV. CDR3 in amino acids: CASSLGLRDRGLFTEAFF. The DNA of the CDR3 is TGTGCCAGCAGCTTAGGACTCCGGGACAGGGGACTTTTCACTGAAGCTTTCTTT.

The chain uses TRBV7-2 and TRBJ2-1; tentative D call: TRBD2 (5 bases). The CDR3 runs 16 residues. Trimming removed 5 bases at V and 5 bases at J, with 19 bases between. The germline CDR1 and CDR2 sequences are SGHTA and FQGNSA. The CDR3 region has the DNA TGTGCCAGCAGCCCCCGCGCTATGGGAGTGGACAATGAGCAGTTCTTC. As protein: CASSPRAMGVDNEQFF.

The genes are TRBV5-5 and TRBJ1-4, with 10 bases matching TRBD1. V was clipped by 0 bases and J by 7 bases; unmatched bases: 9. This CDR3 contains 17 residues. Looked up from germline, CDR1 is SGHKS and CDR2 is YYEKEE (reference sequence). The CDR3 sequence is CASSLAIGTGVVEKLFF. The CDR3, as DNA: TGTGCCAGCAGCTTGGCCATTGGGACAGGGGTGGTTGAAAAACTGTTTTTT.

Here the CDR3 DNA reads TGTGCCAGCAGTTTAGACAGACCCTATGGCTACACCTTC. Its protein is CASSLDRPYGYTF. The chain links TRBV12-3 or TRBV12-4 to TRBJ1-2, with D unresolved. V lost 1 base to trimming and J lost 4 bases, with 7 bases between them. The CDR3 consists of 13 residues.

The V gene is TRBV19, the J gene TRBJ1-4; TRBD1 might be the D (6 bases). The CDR3 has 19 amino acids. Trimming pared 0 bases from V and 0 bases from J, leaving 17 bases between. CDR1 LNHDA and CDR2 SQIVND come from the germline V gene (reference sequence). The DNA of the CDR3 is TGTGCCAGTAGTATAGAGATCTTGGGCAGGGGCCCAACTAATGAAAAACTGTTTTTT. The encoded protein is CASSIEILGRGPTNEKLFF.

This chain links TRBV28 with TRBJ1-5; D gene uncertain. Trimming removed 3 bases at V and 5 bases at J, with 11 bases between. This CDR3 has 14 residues. The V gene's germline CDR1 is MDHEN and CDR2 SYDVKM. This chain's CDR3 is CASSFSLADQPQHF. CDR3 in DNA: TGTGCCAGCAGTTTTTCGCTGGCCGATCAGCCCCAGCATTTT.

J is TRBJ1-1 and V is TRBV27, with D tentatively TRBD1 (5 bases). V lost 3 bases and J lost 3, with 8 bases in between. Per germline, CDR1 MNHEY and CDR2 SMNVEV (reference sequence). The CDR3 loop spans 13 amino acids. CDR3: CASSLGPDTEAFF. The DNA for the CDR3 is TGTGCCAGCAGTTTGGGACCCGACACTGAAGCTTTCTTT.

This clone appeared a single time. J is TRBJ1-1 and V is TRBV28; tentative D call: TRBD1 (6 bases). This CDR3 comprises 15 residues. Germline V CDR1 and CDR2: MDHEN, SYDVKM. V was trimmed by 4 bases and J by 7 bases, leaving 19 bases between them. The CDR3 reads CASSSRQAAVNEAFF. CDR3 in DNA: TGTGCCAGCAGTTCAAGACAGGCTGCGGTTAATGAAGCTTTCTTT.

The chain uses TRBV5-6 and TRBJ1-5, with D unresolved. Germline-derived CDR1 and CDR2 are SGHDT and YYEEEE. The V gene lost 0 bases and the J gene lost 0 bases, with 7 bases spanning the gap. The CDR3 is 15 amino acids. Written as DNA, the CDR3 is TGTGCCAGCAGCTTGGGCCCAGGTAGCAATCAGCCCCAGCATTTT. This gives the protein CASSLGPGSNQPQHF.

In the case of this clone: The sample has other DNA sequences that encode this CDR3 too. The chain links TRBV9 to TRBJ1-2; D is undetermined. The V end lost 0 bases, the J end lost 4 bases, and 10 bases lay between the germline ends. The CDR3 has 14 amino acids. Per germline, CDR1 SGDLS and CDR2 YYNGEE. CDR3 amino acids: CASSVGNSLYGYTF. CDR3 in DNA: TGTGCCAGCAGCGTAGGAAACAGCCTCTATGGCTACACCTTC.

The chain recombines TRBV6-5 with TRBJ2-1; the D gene is possibly TRBD2 (6 bases). Germline-derived CDR1 and CDR2 are MNHEY and SVGAGI. This CDR3 region has 16 residues. With 0 bases removed from V and 6 bases from J, the gap between germline ends came to 15 bases. The CDR3 coding sequence is TGTGCCAGCAGTTACTCTAGCGGAAGCTCGGGCAATGAGCAGTTCTTC. Residues: CASSYSSGSSGNEQFF.

J is TRBJ2-7 and V is TRBV5-4, with 8 bases that match TRBD1. This CDR3 comprises 15 residues. Germline-derived CDR1 and CDR2 are SGHNT and YYREEE (reference sequence). The ends lost 4 bases at V and 5 bases at J; junction bases unmatched: 11. Written as DNA, the CDR3 is TGTGCCAGCAGCGGAGGCCAGGGGGCAAGGAACGAGCAGTACTTC. Translating gives CASSGGQGARNEQYF.

The chain links TRBV6-6 to TRBJ1-1, with D unclear. The V end lost 11 bases, the J end lost 6 bases, and 10 bases lay between the germline ends. The CDR3 covers 10 residues. CDR1 is MNHNY and CDR2 is SVGAGI in the germline V gene (reference sequence). The CDR3 nucleotides read TGTGCCGCAGGAGCCCCTGAAGCTTTCTTT. This encodes CAAGAPEAFF.

The rearrangement uses TRBV19 and TRBJ1-2, with TRBD1 identical over 7 bases. The CDR3 spans 15 residues. The germline V gene has CDR1 LNHDA and CDR2 SQIVND (reference sequence). V gave up 5 bases and J gave up 4 bases; unmatched junction bases: 10. CDR3 amino acids: CASSPSSTGLYGYTF. The CDR3 coding sequence is TGTGCCAGTAGTCCCTCCTCGACAGGGCTCTATGGCTACACCTTC.

The chain uses TRBV28 and TRBJ1-1; possibly TRBD1 for D (5 bases). V was clipped by 3 bases and J by 2 bases, with 10 bases between them. Germline assignment: CDR1 MDHEN and CDR2 SYDVKM. The CDR3 covers 14 residues. For the CDR3, the DNA is TGTGCCAGCAGTTTGGCAGGGATAAACACTGAAGCTTTCTTT. It translates to CASSLAGINTEAFF.

This clone was observed a single time. The chain recombines TRBV25-1 with TRBJ1-2; 8 nucleotides agree with TRBD1. The germline V gene has CDR1 MGHDK and CDR2 SYGVNS. V dropped 4 bases and J dropped 6; count of bases not matched to a gene: 7. The CDR3 consists of 14 residues. CDR3 region: CASSARQGQDGYTF. The CDR3 coding sequence is TGTGCCAGCAGTGCGAGACAGGGACAGGATGGCTACACCTTC.

This chain joins TRBV6-2 or TRBV6-3 and TRBJ2-3; 12 bases fit TRBD2. Germline CDR1 and CDR2: MNHEY and SVGEGT. This CDR3 is built from 18 residues. Trimming at V came to 6 bases and at J to 6 bases, leaving 16 bases not matched to a gene. CDR3 nucleotide sequence: TGTGCCAGCAGACCTTGGACTAGCGGGAAGGGAAAAGTGGATACGCAGTATTTT. Translating it yields CASRPWTSGKGKVDTQYF.

The CDR3 reads CASSDYNEQFF. CDR3 DNA sequence: TGTGCCAGCAGTGACTACAATGAGCAGTTCTTC. The rearrangement links TRBV2 to TRBJ2-1; D is undetermined. CDR3 length: 11 residues. Germline V gives CDR1 SNHLY, CDR2 FYNNEI. V lost 3 bases, J lost 3 bases, and 0 bases lay in between.